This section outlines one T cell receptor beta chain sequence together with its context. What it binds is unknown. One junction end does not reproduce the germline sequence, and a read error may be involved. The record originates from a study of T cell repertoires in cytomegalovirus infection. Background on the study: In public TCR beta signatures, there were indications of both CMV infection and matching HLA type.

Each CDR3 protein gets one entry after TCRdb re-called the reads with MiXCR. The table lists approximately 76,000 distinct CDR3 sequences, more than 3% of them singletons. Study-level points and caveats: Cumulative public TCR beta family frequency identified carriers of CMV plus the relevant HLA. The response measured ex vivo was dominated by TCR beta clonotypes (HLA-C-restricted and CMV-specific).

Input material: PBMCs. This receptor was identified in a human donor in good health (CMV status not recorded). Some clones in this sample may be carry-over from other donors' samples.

CDR3: CASSLQGVTDTQYF. CDR3 DNA sequence: TGTGCCAGCAGCTTACAGGGTGTGACAGATACGCAGTATTTT. The chain recombines TRBV5-3 with TRBJ2-3; D is possibly TRBD1 (6 bases). TRBV5-3 is an ORF; its function is uncertain. This CDR3 has 14 amino acids.